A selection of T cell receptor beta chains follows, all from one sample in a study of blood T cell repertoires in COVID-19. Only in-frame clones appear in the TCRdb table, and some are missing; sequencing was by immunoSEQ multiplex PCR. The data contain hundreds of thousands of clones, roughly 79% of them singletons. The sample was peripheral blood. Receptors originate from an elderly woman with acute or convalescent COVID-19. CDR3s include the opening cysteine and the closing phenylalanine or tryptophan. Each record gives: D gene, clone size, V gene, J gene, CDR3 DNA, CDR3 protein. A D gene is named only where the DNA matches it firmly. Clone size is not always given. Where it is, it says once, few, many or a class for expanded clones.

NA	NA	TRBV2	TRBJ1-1	TGTGCCAGCAGTGATAGAGGCACTGAAGCTTTCTTT	CASSDRGTEAFF
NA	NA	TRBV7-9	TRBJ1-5	TGTGCCAGCAGCTTCGGGGGACATCAGCCCCAGCATTTT	CASSFGGHQPQHF
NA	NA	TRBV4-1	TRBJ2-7	TGCGCCAGCAGCCTTGGGGGCGATTCACTCTACGAGCAGTACTTC	CASSLGGDSLYEQYF
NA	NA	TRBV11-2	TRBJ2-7	TGTGCCAGCAGCTTAGGACGTCTCAGGACAGTTAGGACCTACGAGCAGTACTTC	CASSLGRLRTVRTYEQYF
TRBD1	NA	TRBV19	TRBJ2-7	TGTGCCAGTAGTATTGGGACAGGGTCCTACGAGCAGTACTTC	CASSIGTGSYEQYF
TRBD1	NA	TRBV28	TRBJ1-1	TGTGCCAGCAGTCTTCCCGGGACAGAGAACACTGAAGCTTTCTTT	CASSLPGTENTEAFF
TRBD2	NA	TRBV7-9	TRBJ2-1	TGTGCCAGCAGCTTAGAGGGACTAGCGGGAGGGCCCGGGAGTGAGCAGTTCTTC	CASSLEGLAGGPGSEQFF
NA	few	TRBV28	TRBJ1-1	TGTGCCAGCAGCCCGGGGGTGAACACTGAAGCTTTCTTT	CASSPGVNTEAFF
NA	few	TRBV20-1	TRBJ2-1	TGCAGTGCTAGTAGCCGGAGCTCCTACAATGAGCAGTTCTTC	CSASSRSSYNEQFF
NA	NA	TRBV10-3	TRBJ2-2	TGTGCCATCAGTGAGCTTACGGGGAACACCGGGGAGCTGTTTTTT	CAISELTGNTGELFF
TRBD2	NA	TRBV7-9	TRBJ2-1	TGTGCCAGCAGCTTTTTGGCGGGAGGGTGGAATGAGCAGTTCTTC	CASSFLAGGWNEQFF
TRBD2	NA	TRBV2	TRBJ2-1	TGTGCCAGCAGCCGACTAGCGGGTGGGATACAAGAGCAGTTCTTC	CASSRLAGGIQEQFF
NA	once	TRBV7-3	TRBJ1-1	TGTGCCAGCAGCCCGGGGGGGCCCCCGAACACTGAAGCTTTCTTT	CASSPGGPPNTEAFF
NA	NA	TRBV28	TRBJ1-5	TGTGCCAGCAGTTCTCACATGAGCAATCAGCCCCAGCATTTT	CASSSHMSNQPQHF
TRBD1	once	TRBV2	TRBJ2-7	TGTGCCAGCAGTTATGAGGGGGCCCGGGGAGAGCAGTACTTC	CASSYEGARGEQYF
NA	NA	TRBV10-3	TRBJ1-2	TGTGCCACACGGCGGCAGGGGTCGAACTATGGCTACACCTTC	CATRRQGSNYGYTF